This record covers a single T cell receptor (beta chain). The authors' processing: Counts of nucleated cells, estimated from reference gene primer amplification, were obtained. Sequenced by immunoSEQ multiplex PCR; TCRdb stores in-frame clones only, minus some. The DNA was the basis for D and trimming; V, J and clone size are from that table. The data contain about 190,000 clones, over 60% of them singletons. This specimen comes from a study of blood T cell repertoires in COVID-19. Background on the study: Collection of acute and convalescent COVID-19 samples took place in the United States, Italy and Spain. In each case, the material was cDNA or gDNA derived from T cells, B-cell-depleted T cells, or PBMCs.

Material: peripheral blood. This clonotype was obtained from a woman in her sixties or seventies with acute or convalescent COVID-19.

The CDR3 nucleotides read TGCAGCGTTACAGGGGATGGGCGTAGTGGATACGAGCAGTACTTC. Residues: CSVTGDGRSGYEQYF. This chain uses TRBV29-1 with TRBJ2-7; 7 nucleotides agree with TRBD1. Trimming at V came to 5 bases and at J to 4 bases, leaving 14 bases not matched to a gene. This CDR3 is built from 15 residues. In germline, CDR1 is SQVTM, CDR2 ANQGSEA.